This T cell receptor (beta chain) stems from a study of shared clonotypes between healthy human individuals. V lost 5 bases and J lost 0; bases outside the gene matches: 10. From germline, CDR1 is MDHEN and CDR2 SYDVKM. This CDR3 is built from 17 residues. The table came from immunoSEQ multiplex PCR; TCRdb's copy has only in-frame clones and leaves some out. The sample includes about 380,000 clones, roughly 96% of them seen just once. Sequenced input: memory CD8+ T cells sorted from blood. The subset was: CD45RO+ cells pooled with CCR7-negative TemRA cells. The genes are TRBV28 and TRBJ2-7, with 10 bases lining up with TRBD2. The clonotype comes from a man aged 25 to 40 in good health. CDR3 region: CASSPELAGMTSYEQYF. In DNA form, the CDR3 reads TGTGCCAGCAGTCCAGAACTAGCGGGAATGACCTCCTACGAGCAGTACTTC.